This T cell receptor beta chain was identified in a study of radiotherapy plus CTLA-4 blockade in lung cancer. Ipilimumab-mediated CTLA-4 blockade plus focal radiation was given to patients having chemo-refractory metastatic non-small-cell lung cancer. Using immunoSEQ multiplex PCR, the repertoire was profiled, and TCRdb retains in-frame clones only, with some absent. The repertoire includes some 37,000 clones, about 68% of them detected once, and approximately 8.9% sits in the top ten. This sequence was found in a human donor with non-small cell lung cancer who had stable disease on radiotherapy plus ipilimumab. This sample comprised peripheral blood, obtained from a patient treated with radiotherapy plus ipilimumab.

DNA for the CDR3: TGTGCCAGCTCACCACGGACAGGGACCACTGAAGCTTTCTTT. Protein: CASSPRTGTTEAFF. The J gene is TRBJ1-1, the V gene TRBV18; 8 bases are shared with TRBD1. The junction had 2 bases not matched to a gene; V was cut back by 1 base and J by 4 bases. There are 14 residues in the CDR3. Germline CDR1 and CDR2: KGHSH and LQKENI.